This TCR beta chain originates from a study of T-cell memory formation after mild COVID-19. Each CDR3 protein gets one entry after TCRdb re-called the 5' RACE reads with MiXCR. The sample shows roughly 580,000 distinct CDR3 sequences, 18% of them seen only once. The sequencing input was PBMCs or a T cell subset sorted from them (not recorded which). This TCR was sampled from an adult woman who had mild COVID-19 (a few samples of this study predate the infection). Cell type and time point are not known.

The CDR3 coding sequence is TGTGCCAGCTCCCACGGAGTCTACGAGCAGTACTTC. It translates to CASSHGVYEQYF. This chain uses TRBV18 with TRBJ2-7; D remains unclear. The CDR3 spans 12 residues. Germline assignment: CDR1 KGHSH and CDR2 LQKENI. V was cut by 6 bases and J by 3 bases, with 9 bases left in between.